The 11 T cell receptor beta chains in this list originate from one sample, sequenced in a study of T cells after yellow fever vaccination (dated by TCRdb to the late 2010s). Receptors were amplified or captured by 5' RACE. Sequencing used an Illumina NovaSeq 6000. The raw public reads went through TCRdb reprocessing: fastp at Q25, MiXCR clone calling, in-frame beta chains kept. Here each entry gathers all rows of one CDR3 protein and keeps the most common genes and DNA. The sample profile shows nearly 300,000 distinct CDR3 sequences; under 9% of them were found once. The ten top clones hold approximately 3.5% of the sample. This specimen's treatment or condition label, interpreted: live attenuated yellow fever vaccine strain. The material was CD4+ T cells sorted from PBMCs, obtained 5 days after the yellow fever booster vaccination. The receptors were sampled from a man aged 18 to 29 who received the YFV17D yellow fever vaccine.

In this sample, this clonotype turned up many times. The V gene is TRBV3-1, the J gene TRBJ1-3; D call uncertain. Germline CDR1 and CDR2: LGHDT and YNNKEL (reference sequence). CDR3 size: 14 residues. Deletions cut 3 bases from V and 2 bases from J, with 8 bases between. This CDR3 reads CASSHLTAGNTIYF. Written as DNA, the CDR3 is TGTGCCAGCAGCCATCTCACCGCTGGAAACACCATATATTTT.

This clonotype was seen repeatedly, ten times or more. This chain joins TRBV5-1 and TRBJ2-2; 7 bases match TRBD1. There are 16 residues in the CDR3. CDR1 and CDR2 from the germline V gene are SGHRS and YFSETQ. J lost 1 base, V lost 0 bases, and 3 bases had no gene match. In DNA form, the CDR3 reads TGCGCCAGCAGCTTGGCAAGGGGGCGGAACACCGGGGAGCTGTTTTTT. Protein sequence: CASSLARGRNTGELFF.

This clonotype was seen only a few times. V usage is TRBV4-1 and J usage is TRBJ1-4, with a weak D call TRBD1 (6 bases). Germline CDR1 reads MGHRA; CDR2 reads YSYEKL. The CDR3 runs 16 residues. V dropped 0 bases and J dropped 5 bases, with 13 bases sitting between them. The CDR3 protein is CASSQDFGGANEKLFF. The DNA of the CDR3 is TGCGCCAGCAGCCAAGATTTCGGGGGCGCAAATGAAAAACTGTTTTTT.

This clonotype was observed a handful of times. This sequence joins TRBV7-2 and TRBJ2-7; 7 bases line up with TRBD2. V lost 1 base, J lost 0 bases, and 6 bases stayed unmatched. This CDR3 has 16 residues. Germline-derived CDR1 and CDR2 are SGHTA and FQGNSA. CDR3 nucleotide sequence: TGTGCCAGCAGCTTAGGGGAGGGTAAAAACTCCTACGAGCAGTACGTC. Residues: CASSLGEGKNSYEQYV.

This clonotype was observed a handful of times. The chain combines TRBV7-2 with TRBJ1-2; TRBD1 might be the D (6 bases). The CDR3 extends over 16 amino acids. V was cut by 4 bases and J by 2 bases, with 17 bases left in between. Germline loops: CDR1 SGHTA, CDR2 FQGNSA. In nucleotides, the CDR3 is TGTGCCAGCAGCTACTATATCGGGGGCAGAAACTATGGCTACACCTTC. Protein product: CASSYYIGGRNYGYTF.

This clonotype was seen many times. This chain connects TRBV20-1 to TRBJ1-1, with 10 bases matching TRBD1. Germline V gives CDR1 DFQATT, CDR2 SNEGSKA (reference sequence). V shed 6 bases and J 3 bases; nucleotides not matched to a gene: 10. The length of the CDR3 is 15 residues. Here the CDR3 reads CSALIGGTGDTEAFF. The CDR3 DNA reads as TGCAGTGCCCTAATTGGAGGGACAGGGGACACTGAAGCTTTCTTT.

The chain employs TRBV20-1 and TRBJ1-2, with TRBD1 as a possible D gene (6 bases). This CDR3 comprises 15 residues. The V gene lost 5 bases and the J gene lost 4 bases, with 20 bases spanning the gap. Germline-derived CDR1 and CDR2 are DFQATT and SNEGSKA (reference sequence). CDR3 protein: CSAPEGGQGFYGYTF. Written as DNA, the CDR3 is TGCAGTGCTCCCGAGGGTGGTCAGGGGTTCTATGGCTACACCTTC.

This clonotype was detected ten times or more. This rearrangement joins TRBV6-1 to TRBJ1-1, with TRBD1 as a possible D gene (6 bases). Germline V gene sequence: CDR1 MNHNS, CDR2 SASEGT. Trimming cost V 10 bases and J 4 bases, with 19 bases left between them. The CDR3 loop spans 14 amino acids. CDR3 nucleotide sequence: TGTGCCACCGCCCGACAGGCCGAAGGCACTGAAGCTTTCTTT. Protein sequence: CATARQAEGTEAFF.

This clonotype has a count of ten or more. This chain connects TRBV18 to TRBJ1-1, with TRBD1 as a possible D gene (5 bases). Germline values: CDR1 KGHSH, CDR2 LQKENI. The CDR3 is made up of 13 amino acids. V was trimmed by 6 bases and J by 1 base, leaving 9 bases between them. The chain's CDR3 is CASSDGQNTEAFF. Written as DNA, the CDR3 is TGTGCCAGCTCGGACGGACAGAACACTGAAGCTTTCTTT.

This clonotype was counted at least ten times. The rearrangement links TRBV5-1 to TRBJ1-5, with D unresolved. Germline-derived CDR1 and CDR2 are SGHRS and YFSETQ. Trimming left V 4 bases short and J 3 bases short, with 8 bases between. The CDR3 loop spans 13 amino acids. The CDR3 region has the DNA TGCGCCAGCAGCGTATTCCCCAATCAGCCCCAGCATTTT. Translating it yields CASSVFPNQPQHF.

This clonotype came up many times. The chain links TRBV7-2 to TRBJ1-1, with a tentative D call TRBD1 (5 bases). Trimming stripped 8 bases from V and 0 bases from J, with 13 bases between. This CDR3 contains 14 residues. Germline CDR1 SGHTA, CDR2 FQGNSA. Here the CDR3 reads CASSPQGLNTEAFF. The CDR3 DNA reads as TGTGCCAGCTCACCCCAGGGTCTGAACACTGAAGCTTTCTTT.